These 26 T cell receptor beta chains were sequenced from one sample in a study of blood T cell repertoires in COVID-19. Method: immunoSEQ multiplex PCR; TCRdb's copy keeps in-frame clones and lacks some. This table holds tens of thousands of clones, around 90% found once. Sequenced material: peripheral blood. The source of these receptors is a man in his fifties with acute or convalescent COVID-19.

The V and J genes are TRBV7-9 and TRBJ2-1; 8 positions agree with TRBD1. The CDR3 totals 13 residues. Germline V lookup: CDR1 SEHNR, CDR2 FQNEAQ (reference sequence). With V trimmed by 6 bases and J by 5 bases, 3 bases remained unmatched. The DNA of the CDR3 is TGTGCCAGCAGGGAGGGACAGGACAATGAGCAGTTCTTC. Amino acid sequence: CASREGQDNEQFF. The whole variable domain, filled in from reference TRBV7-9 and TRBJ2-1, reads DTGVSQNPRHKITKRGQNVTFRCDPISEHNRLYWYRQTLGQGPEFLTYFQNEAQLEKSRLLSDRFSAERPKGSFSTLEIQRTEQGDSAMYLCASREGQDNEQFFGPGTRLTVL.

This chain connects TRBV2 to TRBJ2-5; D unclear. The CDR3 is 13 residues long. With 0 bases removed from V and 7 bases from J, the gap between germline ends came to 9 bases. Germline CDR1 and CDR2: SNHLY and FYNNEI. DNA for the CDR3: TGTGCCAGCAGTGAAGCGCTTTCCGGGACCCAGTACTTC. It is translated as CASSEALSGTQYF.

The chain employs TRBV6-5 and TRBJ2-3; 13 bases are a match to TRBD2. The V gene end was trimmed by 7 bases and the J gene end by 8 bases; junction bases not matched to a gene: 3. The CDR3 is 13 residues long. Germline values: CDR1 MNHEY, CDR2 SVGAGI. CDR3 in DNA: TGTGCCAGCACAAGGACTAGCGGGGGTACGCAGTATTTT. Protein: CASTRTSGGTQYF.

This clone was seen once. The genes are TRBV7-3 and TRBJ1-3; D may be TRBD1 (6 bases). The germline V gene encodes CDR1 SGHTA and CDR2 FQGTGA. The CDR3 extends over 17 amino acids. V dropped 4 bases and J dropped 0 bases, with 16 bases sitting between them. CDR3 residues: CASSSRGRGTSGNTIYF. The CDR3 coding sequence is TGTGCCAGCAGCTCTAGGGGGAGGGGCACCTCTGGAAACACCATATATTTT.

This clone was observed once. The chain links TRBV13 to TRBJ2-7, with 13 bases matching TRBD2. The junction had 8 bases not matched to a gene; V was cut back by 5 bases and J by 7 bases. The CDR3 covers 15 residues. Germline lookup yields CDR1 PRHDT and CDR2 FYEKMQ (reference sequence). CDR3 amino acids: CASSLLAGGLREQYF. The CDR3 DNA is TGTGCCAGCAGCCTACTAGCGGGGGGGCTCAGGGAGCAGTACTTC. Together with reference TRBV13 and TRBJ2-7, the CDR3 gives the full variable domain: AAGVIQSPRHLIKEKRETATLKCYPIPRHDTVYWYQQGPGQDPQFLISFYEKMQSDKGSIPDRFSAQQFSDYHSELNMSSLELGDSALYFCASSLLAGGLREQYFGPGTRLTVT.

The genes are TRBV19 and TRBJ1-2; the D is unclear. Germline loops: CDR1 LNHDA, CDR2 SQIVND (reference sequence). V lost 6 bases, J lost 0 bases, and 8 bases lay in between. The CDR3 runs 13 residues. The CDR3 nucleotides are TGTGCCAGTAGGAGGCTCCCTAACTATGGCTACACCTTC. Amino acid sequence: CASRRLPNYGYTF.

The chain uses TRBV4-1 and TRBJ1-5, with 8 bases identical to TRBD1. Germline V gives CDR1 MGHRA, CDR2 YSYEKL. This CDR3 has 16 amino acids. After removal of 0 bases from V and 10 bases from J, the junction contained 11 bases not matched to a gene. The CDR3 coding sequence is TGCGCCAGCAGCCAAGATGCCGGACAGGGCTTGAAACCCCAGCATTTT. The encoded protein is CASSQDAGQGLKPQHF.

This chain uses TRBV6-1 with TRBJ1-5; no clear D gene. Germline CDR1 and CDR2: MNHNS and SASEGT. Between the trimmed V and J ends, which lost 3 bases and 3 bases, there was a span of 6 bases. The CDR3 extends over 13 amino acids. CDR3 DNA sequence: TGTGCCAGCAGTGACAGGCTCAATCAGCCCCAGCATTTT. Its protein is CASSDRLNQPQHF.

This clone was detected only once. This chain links TRBV11-2 with TRBJ2-3; TRBD1 is a possible D gene (5 bases). CDR3 length: 15 residues. Trimming left V 5 bases short and J 1 base short, with 13 bases between. The V gene's germline CDR1 is SGHAT and CDR2 FQNNGV. CDR3 residues: CASSGRQWRTDTQYF. CDR3 bases: TGTGCCAGCAGCGGACGACAGTGGCGCACAGATACGCAGTATTTT. The full variable domain, with the rest looked up from reference TRBV11-2 and TRBJ2-3, is EAGVAQSPRYKIIEKRQSVAFWCNPISGHATLYWYQQILGQGPKLLIQFQNNGVVDDSQLPKDRFSAERLKGVDSTLKIQPAKLEDSAVYLCASSGRQWRTDTQYFGPGTRLTVL.

This chain links TRBV2 with TRBJ2-5; TRBD1 matches 7 bases. Trimming took 6 bases from V and 3 from J; bases not matched to a gene: 4. The CDR3 spans 13 residues. The germline gives CDR1 SNHLY, CDR2 FYNNEI. The CDR3 loop is CASSRDREETQYF. CDR3 nucleotide sequence: TGTGCCAGCAGCCGCGACAGGGAAGAGACCCAGTACTTC. Variable domain in full (rest from reference TRBV2 and TRBJ2-5): EPEVTQTPSHQVTQMGQEVILRCVPISNHLYFYWYRQILGQKVEFLVSFYNNEISEKSEIFDDQFSVERPDGSNFTLKIRSTKLEDSAMYFCASSRDREETQYFGPGTRLLVL.

The CDR3: CASNNQGQGAGGYTF. CDR3 sequence (DNA): TGTGCCAGTAATAACCAGGGACAGGGGGCAGGAGGCTACACCTTC. The chain recombines TRBV19 with TRBJ1-2, with 12 positions matching TRBD1. The CDR3 sequence is 15 residues long. V lost 7 bases to trimming and J lost 8 bases; unmatched junction nucleotides: 11. Germline assignment: CDR1 LNHDA and CDR2 SQIVND (reference sequence).

The chain recombines TRBV7-3 with TRBJ2-5; 11 bases agree with TRBD2. With V trimmed by 5 bases and J by 5 bases, 4 bases remained unmatched. Germline CDR1 SGHTA, CDR2 FQGTGA. The CDR3 totals 14 residues. Here the CDR3 reads CASSAGLAGETQYF. Written as DNA, the CDR3 is TGTGCCAGCAGCGCCGGACTAGCGGGCGAGACCCAGTACTTC.

CDR3 loop: CASSYPSQGNYGYTF. DNA of the CDR3: TGTGCCAGCAGTTACCCGAGTCAGGGGAACTATGGCTACACCTTC. This rearrangement joins TRBV6-5 to TRBJ1-2; D may be TRBD1 (6 bases). CDR1 is MNHEY, CDR2 SVGAGI, per germline. There are 15 residues in the CDR3. V lost 2 bases and J 2 bases, leaving 12 bases between the germline ends.

V is TRBV11-2 and J is TRBJ2-7; D may be TRBD2 (5 bases). This CDR3 has 13 residues. The V gene's germline CDR1 is SGHAT and CDR2 FQNNGV. The ends were cut back, 5 bases at V and 4 bases at J, with 12 bases in the middle. The CDR3 loop reads CASSHTTGYEQYF. CDR3 sequence (DNA): TGTGCCAGCAGCCACACCACGGGGTACGAGCAGTACTTC.

The rearrangement uses TRBV12-3 or TRBV12-4 and TRBJ2-7; D call uncertain. This CDR3 is 11 amino acids long. The V end lost 8 bases, the J end lost 3 bases, and 8 bases lay between the germline ends. This CDR3 reads CASAAGYEQYF. CDR3 DNA: TGTGCCAGCGCCGCCGGCTACGAGCAGTACTTC.

The chain employs TRBV6-5 and TRBJ1-2; possible D gene TRBD1, 6 bases. Trimming left V 6 bases short and J 10 bases short, with 18 bases between. The CDR3 extends over 13 amino acids. Germline V gene lookup returns CDR1 MNHEY and CDR2 SVGAGI. The CDR3 DNA sequence: TGTGCCAGCAGGGACGGAACAGGGATGATCTACACCTTC. This gives the protein CASRDGTGMIYTF.

This clone came up once. The chain carries TRBV24-1 and TRBJ2-2; 12 bases match TRBD2. From germline, CDR1 is KGHDR and CDR2 SFDVKD. The CDR3 is made up of 18 amino acids. V shed 4 bases and J 2 bases; nucleotides not matched to a gene: 7. CDR3 in amino acids: CATSDSTSGGLNTGELFF. The CDR3 region has the DNA TGTGCCACCAGTGACTCGACTAGCGGGGGCCTTAACACCGGGGAGCTGTTTTTT.

The chain couples TRBV5-4 to TRBJ1-2, with a tentative D call TRBD1 (5 bases). Between the trimmed V and J ends, which lost 2 bases and 8 bases, there was a span of 7 bases. CDR3 size: 11 residues. CDR1 is SGHNT, CDR2 YYREEE, per germline (reference sequence). The CDR3 region is CASSFQGGYTF. The CDR3 DNA reads TGTGCCAGCAGCTTCCAGGGAGGCTACACCTTC.

For the CDR3, the DNA is TGTGCCAGCAGTTACCCGGGACAGGGGATCGACGAGCAGTACTTC. Amino acids: CASSYPGQGIDEQYF. This chain uses TRBV6-5 with TRBJ2-7, with 10 positions matching TRBD1. The CDR3 is made up of 15 amino acids. Germline V lookup: CDR1 MNHEY, CDR2 SVGAGI. V lost 2 bases, J lost 5 bases, and 6 bases stayed unmatched.

The chain combines TRBV7-3 with TRBJ1-4; D is perhaps TRBD1 (6 bases). CDR1 and CDR2 from the germline V gene are SGHTA and FQGTGA. Between the trimmed V and J ends, which lost 5 bases and 2 bases, there was a span of 9 bases. CDR3 length: 14 amino acids. In DNA form, the CDR3 reads TGTGCCAGCAGCCCCGACAGGACTAATGAAAAACTGTTTTTT. It yields the protein CASSPDRTNEKLFF.

This chain connects TRBV10-3 to TRBJ2-1; 9 bases map to TRBD1. J lost 1 base, V lost 7 bases, and 8 bases had no gene match. The CDR3 contains 16 residues. Germline CDR1 is ENHRY and CDR2 is SYGVKD. The CDR3 reads CAIMGSGTGSYNEQFF. The CDR3 DNA is TGTGCCATCATGGGGTCCGGGACAGGGTCCTACAATGAGCAGTTCTTC.

The table lists this clone with a few counts. The chain is built from TRBV10-3 and TRBJ1-1; D unclear. With 4 bases removed from V and 1 base from J, the gap between germline ends came to 7 bases. This CDR3 region has 13 residues. Per germline, CDR1 ENHRY and CDR2 SYGVKD. DNA of the CDR3: TGTGCCATCAGTGCGCAACAGAACACTGAAGCTTTCTTT. Protein sequence: CAISAQQNTEAFF.

This chain uses TRBV25-1 with TRBJ2-7; D unclear. The CDR3 spans 12 residues. V was cut by 4 bases and J by 3 bases, with 7 bases left in between. The germline gives CDR1 MGHDK, CDR2 SYGVNS. Here the CDR3 reads CASSGHIYEQYF. The CDR3, as DNA: TGTGCCAGCAGTGGTCACATCTACGAGCAGTACTTC.

CDR3 amino acids: CAWTPGGAQYF. The CDR3 bases are TGTGCCTGGACCCCCGGAGGTGCCCAGTACTTC. The chain links TRBV30 to TRBJ2-5, with D possibly matching TRBD2 (5 bases). V was shortened by 4 bases and J by 9 bases, with 12 bases between the two germline ends. Germline V gene data show CDR1 as GTSNPN and CDR2 as SVGIG (reference sequence). The CDR3 contains 11 residues. The entire variable domain, with the rest obtained from reference TRBV30 and TRBJ2-5, is as follows: SQTIHQWPATLVQPVGSPLSLECTVEGTSNPNLYWYRQAAGRGLQLLFYSVGIGQISSEVPQNLSASRPQDRQFILSSKKLLLSDSGFYLCAWTPGGAQYFGPGTRLLVL.

This chain links TRBV7-9 with TRBJ2-1, with 10 bases identical to TRBD1. The V segment lost 3 bases and the J segment 6 bases; nucleotides outside the gene matches: 8. CDR3 length: 16 residues. Looked up from germline, CDR1 is SEHNR and CDR2 is FQNEAQ (reference sequence). Written as DNA, the CDR3 is TGTGCCAGCAGCTTCCCTCCGGGACAGGGGCGCAATGAGCAGTTCTTC. Its translation: CASSFPPGQGRNEQFF.

The rearrangement uses TRBV27 and TRBJ2-7, with TRBD1 identical over 7 bases. The CDR3 covers 14 residues. Germline V gene sequence: CDR1 MNHEY, CDR2 SMNVEV (reference sequence). V trimming: 4 bases; J trimming: 3 bases; junction bases outside the gene matches: 6. CDR3 DNA: TGTGCCAGCAGTTCCAGGGACAGAGTCTACGAGCAGTACTTC. Encoded protein: CASSSRDRVYEQYF.